This is a list of T cell receptor beta chains from one sample in a study of blood T cells in healthy people across ages. TCRdb passed the 5' RACE reads through MiXCR, listing each CDR3 protein once. The table has some 900,000 distinct CDR3 sequences, around 48% seen once. Sequencing was done on a sample of blood. These receptors were obtained from a man aged 25-45 years in good health. Each CDR3 is given with its conserved first and last residue. The D gene is left open where the match is weak. Clone size is shown for a subset of rows, as once, few, many or a class of expanded clone.

>TRBJ1-4|few|TRBV12-3/TRBV12-4|NA
TGTGCCAGCAGTTTTCGGATTCGCAGGGAAAAACTGTTTTTT
CASSFRIRREKLFF
>TRBJ1-6|NA|TRBV6-6|TRBD1
TGTGCCAGCGGGGAGGACAGGCGTGAGAATTCACCCCTCCACTTT
CASGEDRRENSPLHF
>TRBJ1-2|many|TRBV6-5|NA
TGTGCCAGCAGTTACGGAGGAGACTATGGCTACACCTTC
CASSYGGDYGYTF
>TRBJ1-4|NA|TRBV7-8|TRBD1
TGTGCCAGCAGCTCCACCGGGACAGGGTTTTTTTTGGGGGAAAAACTGTTTTTT
CASSSTGTGFFLGEKLFF
>TRBJ1-5|NA|TRBV9|TRBD1
TGTGCCAGCAGCCCGTCGGGACAGGGCCATCAGCCCCAGCATTTT
CASSPSGQGHQPQHF
>TRBJ1-5|NA|TRBV6-2/TRBV6-3|NA
TGTGCCAGCACCACCGCCGCGACCGATCAGCCCCAGCATTTT
CASTTAATDQPQHF
>TRBJ2-2|few|TRBV4-3|TRBD1
TGCGCCAGCAGCCAGTCACAGGGGGCGGACACCGGGGAGCTGTTTTTT
CASSQSQGADTGELFF
>TRBJ2-1|NA|TRBV12-3/TRBV12-4|NA
TGTGCCAGCAGTTTTCCGGGGGCCATAAATGAGCAGTTCTTC
CASSFPGAINEQFF
>TRBJ2-1|NA|TRBV4-3|TRBD2
TGCGCCAGCAGCCAAGCAATTCTAGCGGGGGGAGACAATGAGCAGTTCTTC
CASSQAILAGGDNEQFF
>TRBJ1-2|NA|TRBV20-1|NA
TGCAGTGCTAGCACTCCCGGGGCGGCTCTTTATGGCTACACCTTC
CSASTPGAALYGYTF
>TRBJ2-5|few|TRBV20-1|TRBD2
TGCAGTGCCTCAGCGGGGGACCAAGAGACCCAGTACTTC
CSASAGDQETQYF
>TRBJ2-5|NA|TRBV11-2|TRBD1
TGTGCCAGCAGCCGGACAGGCGGACAGTACCAAGAGACCCAGTACTTC
CASSRTGGQYQETQYF
>TRBJ2-4|NA|TRBV28|NA
TGTGCCAGCAGTTCCCGGGGCTTTGGGGCCAAAAACATTCAGTACTTC
CASSSRGFGAKNIQYF
>TRBJ2-7|NA|TRBV7-9|NA
TGTGCCAGCAGCTTAGAAGGCTGGGGGTTCTACGAGCAGTACTTC
CASSLEGWGFYEQYF
>TRBJ1-5|few|TRBV28|NA
TGTGCCAGCAGTTTATACGAGGGGACGACGGTAAATCAGCCCCAGCATTTT
CASSLYEGTTVNQPQHF
>TRBJ1-2|NA|TRBV2|NA
TGTGCCGGGAGGGACGGATCTAACTATGGCTACACCTTC
CAGRDGSNYGYTF
>TRBJ2-1|NA|TRBV29-1|NA
TGCAGCGTTGAACCCAGCCGCTCCTACAATGAGCAGTTCTTC
CSVEPSRSYNEQFF
>TRBJ2-1|many|TRBV11-3|TRBD2
TGTGCCAGCAGCTCCGGGGGGACTAGCTCCTACAATGAGCAGTTCTTC
CASSSGGTSSYNEQFF
>TRBJ1-4|NA|TRBV6-6|TRBD1
TGTGCCAGCATTAAACAGGGGTCCAACGAAAAACTGTTTTTT
CASIKQGSNEKLFF
>TRBJ1-2|few|TRBV6-1|NA
TGTGCCAGCAAACCTCGGGGCCTTACCCAAAGGGCTAACTATGGCTACACCTTC
CASKPRGLTQRANYGYTF
>TRBJ1-2|NA|TRBV2|NA
TGTGCCAGCAGTGACGACAGCCCCTATGGCTACACCTTC
CASSDDSPYGYTF
>TRBJ1-2|NA|TRBV29-1|NA
TGCAGCGTTGCTGATCTCTCAGCTAACTATGGCTACACCTTT
CSVADLSANYGYTF
>TRBJ2-4|few|TRBV7-2|TRBD1
TGTGCCAGCAGCTCCCGGACAGGTGGGCTCATTCAGTACTTC
CASSSRTGGLIQYF
>TRBJ2-7|NA|TRBV28|NA
TGTGCCAGCAGGCAGGGGAAGACAGCCTCCTACGAGCAGTACTTC
CASRQGKTASYEQYF
>TRBJ2-5|NA|TRBV4-1|NA
TGCGCCAGCAGAGGCGCTTACCAAGAGACCCAGTACTTC
CASRGAYQETQYF
>TRBJ2-5|few|TRBV20-1|TRBD1
TGCAGTGGCGGACAGGGCCAAGAGACCCAGTACTTC
CSGGQGQETQYF
>TRBJ2-7|NA|TRBV12-3/TRBV12-4|NA
TGTGCCAGCAGTTTCAGGGGACACTCCTACGAGCAGTACTTC
CASSFRGHSYEQYF
>TRBJ2-7|NA|TRBV28|NA
TGTGCCAGCAGTTTCGGCAGGAATACACTATACTCCTACGAGCAGTACTTC
CASSFGRNTLYSYEQYF
>TRBJ1-5|few|TRBV20-1|TRBD1
TGCAGTGCTCAAGACAGGGGAGGTCAGCCCCAGCATTTT
CSAQDRGGQPQHF
>TRBJ2-1|NA|TRBV27|NA
TGTGCCAGCAGTTCCCGGACGTTTGAGGGCCCGGATGAGCAGTTCTTC
CASSSRTFEGPDEQFF
>TRBJ1-1|NA|TRBV4-1|NA
TGCGCCAGCAGCCAAGAGTGGGGTGAAGCTTTCTTT
CASSQEWGEAFF
>TRBJ2-7|NA|TRBV4-3|NA
TGCGCCAGCAGCCAAGTAAGGGGGGATGCCTGCGAGCAGTACTTC
CASSQVRGDACEQYF
>TRBJ2-7|NA|TRBV29-1|NA
TGCAGCGTTGGCGAACTCACGACAGCCCACCCTTCCGAGCAGTACTTC
CSVGELTTAHPSEQYF
>TRBJ2-7|many|TRBV10-3|TRBD1
TGTGCCATCAGTGATTCCACAGGGGTCGAGCAGTACTTC
CAISDSTGVEQYF
>TRBJ1-2|NA|TRBV20-1|NA
TGCAGAGGCGGGTCAACATCGGGGGGCTACACCTTC
CRGGSTSGGYTF
>TRBJ2-2|many|TRBV4-3|NA
TGCGCCAGCAGCCAAGGACCTAACACCGGGGAGCTGTTTTTT
CASSQGPNTGELFF
>TRBJ2-1|few|TRBV6-5|NA
TGTGCCAGCAGGGGAGCAACTAGCATGAGGGAGCAGTTCTTC
CASRGATSMREQFF
>TRBJ1-2|NA|TRBV2|TRBD1
TGTGCCAGCAGTGGGGGACAGGGTTTTGGCGGCTACACCTTC
CASSGGQGFGGYTF
>TRBJ1-2|once|TRBV2|TRBD1
TGTGCCAGCAGTGAGTCCTGGACAGGGAGCGGCTACACCTTC
CASSESWTGSGYTF
>TRBJ1-6|NA|TRBV4-1|TRBD1
TGCGCCAGCAGCACCCCGAGGGGGCGGACCTATAATTCACCCCTCCACTTT
CASSTPRGRTYNSPLHF
>TRBJ2-3|few|TRBV7-9|NA
TGTGCCAGCAGCTGGACTCTGGATACGCAGTATTTT
CASSWTLDTQYF
>TRBJ1-1|NA|TRBV27|NA
TGTGCCAGCAGTTTATTCCAGATGAACACTGAAGCTTTCTTT
CASSLFQMNTEAFF
>TRBJ2-3|NA|TRBV2|TRBD2
TGTGCCCTAGGGAAATCTAGCGGGGTTTCTGATACGCAGTATTTT
CALGKSSGVSDTQYF
>TRBJ1-2|NA|TRBV6-5|NA
TGTGCCAACAGTTACTCGGCCGGGGTTGTCTATGGCTACACCTTC
CANSYSAGVVYGYTF
>TRBJ2-3|few|TRBV4-2|NA
TGTGCCAGCAGCCAAGAAGTAAAGGCAGGCGTCAACCCCGATACGCAGTATTTT
CASSQEVKAGVNPDTQYF
>TRBJ2-7|NA|TRBV29-1|NA
TGCAGCGTTGAATTGGCTGGGTTCCCCTACGAGCAGTACTTC
CSVELAGFPYEQYF
>TRBJ2-1|NA|TRBV6-5|NA
TGTGCCAGCAGTTACTCGAGGGCGCGGTTTGAGCAGTTCTTC
CASSYSRARFEQFF
>TRBJ2-7|NA|TRBV4-1|TRBD1
TGCGCCAGCAGCTTGGACAGGGGGCTCGACGAGCAGTACTTC
CASSLDRGLDEQYF
>TRBJ2-3|NA|TRBV5-1|TRBD2
TGCGCCAGCAGCACAAAAGCGGGGGCCACCACAGATACGCAGTATTTT
CASSTKAGATTDTQYF
>TRBJ2-2|many|TRBV6-5|NA
TGTGCCAGCAGGTACAGGAACACCGGGGAGCTGTTTTTT
CASRYRNTGELFF
>TRBJ1-2|NA|TRBV29-1|NA
TGCAGCGTTGACAGCGGGGTTCTCATACCTATCTACACCTTC
CSVDSGVLIPIYTF
>TRBJ2-1|NA|TRBV12-3/TRBV12-4|NA
TGTGCCAGCAGGAAATCCAGTCTGTCCTACAATGAGCAGTTCTTC
CASRKSSLSYNEQFF
>TRBJ2-3|NA|TRBV3-1|NA
TGTGCCAGCAGCCAAGTTGGCTATACGCAGTATTTT
CASSQVGYTQYF
>TRBJ2-1|many|TRBV27|NA
TGTGCTAGTAGGCCCGGGGGACCGCAGTCCTACAATGAGCAGTTCTTC
CASRPGGPQSYNEQFF